A selection of T cell receptor beta chains follows, all from one sample in a study of T cells after yellow fever vaccination. TCRdb processed the 5' RACE reads anew with MiXCR; each CDR3 protein has one entry. The repertoire holds 400,000 or so distinct CDR3 sequences, with 6.2% as singletons. The sequencing used PBMCs, collected 5 days after the yellow fever booster vaccination. These receptors came from a man under 40 who received the YFV17D yellow fever vaccine. The CDR3 runs from the conserved cysteine through the conserved F or W. The order of the fields is V gene, D gene, clone size, J gene, CDR3 protein, CDR3 DNA. The D gene is left open where the match is weak. The size field is filled for only some rows; it gives once, few, many or a size class.

v_call: TRBV20-1
d_call: .
clone_size: many
j_call: TRBJ1-5
cdr3_aa: CSATDRGADQPQHF
cdr3_nt: TGCAGTGCTACTGACCGGGGGGCGGATCAGCCCCAGCATTTT

v_call: TRBV12-3/TRBV12-4
d_call: TRBD2
clone_size: .
j_call: TRBJ2-5
cdr3_aa: CASKRGRWETQYF
cdr3_nt: TGTGCCAGCAAACGCGGGAGATGGGAGACCCAGTACTTC

v_call: TRBV5-6
d_call: .
clone_size: many
j_call: TRBJ2-3
cdr3_aa: CASSLAGVTQYF
cdr3_nt: TGTGCCAGCAGCTTGGCCGGGGTTACGCAGTATTTT

v_call: TRBV30
d_call: .
clone_size: .
j_call: TRBJ2-3
cdr3_aa: CAWSSGGAGPDTQYF
cdr3_nt: TGTGCCTGGAGTAGTGGCGGAGCAGGGCCAGATACGCAGTATTTT

v_call: TRBV6-5
d_call: .
clone_size: .
j_call: TRBJ1-2
cdr3_aa: CASSSNQGILNYGYTF
cdr3_nt: TGTGCCAGCAGTTCCAACCAGGGGATACTTAACTATGGCTACACCTTC

v_call: TRBV12-3/TRBV12-4
d_call: .
clone_size: many
j_call: TRBJ2-2
cdr3_aa: CATRRGTGELFF
cdr3_nt: TGTGCCACCAGACGCGGGACCGGGGAGCTGTTTTTT

v_call: TRBV7-2
d_call: TRBD1
clone_size: many
j_call: TRBJ2-1
cdr3_aa: CASSLGGQEWEEQFF
cdr3_nt: TGTGCCAGCAGCTTAGGGGGACAGGAATGGGAGGAGCAGTTCTTC

v_call: TRBV10-3
d_call: .
clone_size: many
j_call: TRBJ1-1
cdr3_aa: CAISDPSRNTEAFF
cdr3_nt: TGTGCCATCAGTGACCCGTCACGGAACACTGAAGCTTTCTTT

v_call: TRBV28
d_call: .
clone_size: many
j_call: TRBJ2-7
cdr3_aa: CASGPRHEQYF
cdr3_nt: TGTGCCAGCGGTCCTCGACACGAGCAGTACTTC

v_call: TRBV6-2/TRBV6-3
d_call: .
clone_size: .
j_call: TRBJ2-1
cdr3_aa: CASLPRVDLYNEQFF
cdr3_nt: TGTGCCAGCCTCCCACGGGTCGACCTTTACAATGAGCAGTTCTTC

v_call: TRBV18
d_call: .
clone_size: few
j_call: TRBJ2-3
cdr3_aa: CASSPQQGTDTQYF
cdr3_nt: TGTGCCAGCTCACCACAGCAGGGAACAGATACGCAGTATTTT

v_call: TRBV12-3/TRBV12-4
d_call: .
clone_size: many
j_call: TRBJ2-1
cdr3_aa: CASSLALIGNEQFF
cdr3_nt: TGTGCCAGCAGTTTAGCGCTAATCGGCAATGAGCAGTTCTTC

v_call: TRBV15
d_call: TRBD1
clone_size: few
j_call: TRBJ2-3
cdr3_aa: CATSRDGGTGGEDTQYF
cdr3_nt: TGTGCCACCAGCAGAGATGGAGGGACAGGGGGCGAGGATACGCAGTATTTT

v_call: TRBV4-3
d_call: .
clone_size: many
j_call: TRBJ2-7
cdr3_aa: CASSQESTGLGTYEQYF
cdr3_nt: TGCGCCAGCAGCCAAGAAAGTACGGGACTCGGGACTTACGAGCAGTACTTC

v_call: TRBV27
d_call: .
clone_size: .
j_call: TRBJ2-4
cdr3_aa: CASSFGQGTLLYF
cdr3_nt: .

v_call: TRBV15
d_call: .
clone_size: few
j_call: TRBJ2-4
cdr3_aa: CATSRVNQLAKNIQYF
cdr3_nt: TGTGCCACCAGCAGAGTGAATCAGCTAGCCAAAAACATTCAGTACTTC

v_call: TRBV7-2
d_call: .
clone_size: few
j_call: TRBJ2-7
cdr3_aa: CASSLRPGGSYEQYF
cdr3_nt: TGTGCCAGCAGCTTAAGGCCAGGAGGTAGCTACGAGCAGTACTTC

v_call: TRBV5-1
d_call: TRBD2
clone_size: many
j_call: TRBJ2-3
cdr3_aa: CASRWETSGENTDTQYF
cdr3_nt: TGCGCCAGCAGATGGGAGACTAGCGGAGAAAACACAGATACGCAGTATTTT

v_call: TRBV3-1
d_call: .
clone_size: .
j_call: TRBJ2-7
cdr3_aa: CASSQWWEQYF
cdr3_nt: TGTGCCAGCAGCCAATGGTGGGAGCAGTACTTC

v_call: TRBV6-5
d_call: TRBD2
clone_size: many
j_call: TRBJ2-1
cdr3_aa: CASSQGLATVNEQFF
cdr3_nt: TGTGCCAGCAGCCAGGGACTAGCGACCGTCAATGAGCAGTTCTTC

v_call: TRBV5-1
d_call: TRBD2
clone_size: many
j_call: TRBJ2-3
cdr3_aa: CASSRPGLSTDTQYF
cdr3_nt: TGCGCCAGCAGCCGACCGGGACTAAGCACAGATACGCAGTATTTT

v_call: TRBV4-3
d_call: .
clone_size: few
j_call: TRBJ2-7
cdr3_aa: CASSPAEQGRNEQYF
cdr3_nt: TGCGCCAGCAGCCCAGCGGAACAGGGGAGGAACGAGCAGTACTTC

v_call: TRBV4-2
d_call: .
clone_size: many
j_call: TRBJ2-7
cdr3_aa: CASSHRTDSYEQYF
cdr3_nt: TGTGCCAGCAGCCACCGAACCGACAGTTACGAGCAGTACTTC

v_call: TRBV5-4
d_call: .
clone_size: once
j_call: TRBJ2-7
cdr3_aa: CASSLTRYEQYF
cdr3_nt: TGTGCCAGCAGCTTGACGAGGTACGAGCAGTACTTC

v_call: TRBV27
d_call: TRBD2
clone_size: many
j_call: TRBJ2-1
cdr3_aa: CASSLLGLAGGQSSYNEQFF
cdr3_nt: TGTGCCAGCAGTTTATTGGGACTAGCGGGAGGGCAGAGCTCCTACAATGAGCAGTTCTTC

v_call: TRBV11-3
d_call: .
clone_size: few
j_call: TRBJ2-5
cdr3_aa: CASSSEFGETQYF
cdr3_nt: TGTGCCAGCAGCTCCGAGTTCGGGGAGACCCAGTACTTC

v_call: TRBV12-3/TRBV12-4
d_call: TRBD1
clone_size: many
j_call: TRBJ2-7
cdr3_aa: CASSLAGTGHEQYF
cdr3_nt: TGTGCCAGCAGTTTAGCAGGGACAGGGCACGAGCAGTACTTC

v_call: TRBV19
d_call: TRBD2
clone_size: few
j_call: TRBJ2-1
cdr3_aa: CASQREDLDYNEQFF
cdr3_nt: TGTGCCAGTCAGCGGGAGGATCTTGACTACAATGAGCAGTTCTTC

v_call: TRBV12-3/TRBV12-4
d_call: .
clone_size: many
j_call: TRBJ1-5
cdr3_aa: CASSLGHNSNQPQHF
cdr3_nt: TGTGCCAGCAGTCTAGGACACAATAGCAATCAGCCCCAGCATTTT

v_call: TRBV20-1
d_call: .
clone_size: .
j_call: TRBJ2-3
cdr3_aa: CSASRLREGQYF
cdr3_nt: TGCAGTGCTAGTCGACTCCGCGAGGGGCAGTATTTT

v_call: TRBV7-3
d_call: .
clone_size: many
j_call: TRBJ1-1
cdr3_aa: CASSDWREGENTEAFF
cdr3_nt: TGTGCCAGCAGCGACTGGAGGGAAGGAGAGAACACTGAAGCTTTCTTT

v_call: TRBV29-1
d_call: TRBD1
clone_size: .
j_call: TRBJ1-2
cdr3_aa: CSITGGSNYGYTF
cdr3_nt: TGCAGCATTACAGGGGGCTCTAACTATGGCTACACCTTC

v_call: TRBV20-1
d_call: .
clone_size: few
j_call: TRBJ1-1
cdr3_aa: CSARRDGNTEAFF
cdr3_nt: TGCAGTGCCCGACGGGACGGGAACACTGAAGCTTTCTTT

v_call: TRBV7-9
d_call: TRBD2
clone_size: many
j_call: TRBJ2-3
cdr3_aa: CASSILAGSTDTQYF
cdr3_nt: TGTGCCAGCAGCATACTAGCGGGGAGCACAGATACGCAGTATTTT

v_call: TRBV5-1
d_call: .
clone_size: .
j_call: TRBJ2-3
cdr3_aa: CASRGASGTDTQYF
cdr3_nt: TGCGCCAGCCGGGGGGCTAGCGGCACAGATACGCAGTATTTT

v_call: TRBV5-4
d_call: .
clone_size: .
j_call: TRBJ2-1
cdr3_aa: CASSFLATSSYNEQFF
cdr3_nt: TGTGCCAGCAGCTTCCTAGCGACCAGCTCCTACAATGAGCAGTTCTTC

v_call: TRBV4-2
d_call: .
clone_size: few
j_call: TRBJ1-6
cdr3_aa: CASSQEVGQRGSPLHF
cdr3_nt: TGTGCCAGCAGCCAAGAAGTGGGGCAACGGGGTTCACCCCTCCACTTT

v_call: TRBV28
d_call: TRBD2
clone_size: many
j_call: TRBJ2-1
cdr3_aa: CASSFPSGRAGNEQFF
cdr3_nt: TGTGCCAGCAGTTTCCCCAGCGGGAGGGCCGGGAATGAGCAGTTCTTC

v_call: TRBV5-1
d_call: .
clone_size: .
j_call: TRBJ2-5
cdr3_aa: CASSPRIQGETQYF
cdr3_nt: TGCGCCAGCAGCCCCCGGATCCAAGGGGAGACCCAGTACTTC

v_call: TRBV7-2
d_call: .
clone_size: few
j_call: TRBJ2-5
cdr3_aa: CASSLGRSETQYF
cdr3_nt: TGTGCCAGCAGCTTAGGGAGGTCGGAGACCCAGTACTTC

v_call: TRBV27
d_call: TRBD2
clone_size: few
j_call: TRBJ2-1
cdr3_aa: CASRLAGQYEQFF
cdr3_nt: TGTGCCAGCAGACTAGCGGGGCAATATGAGCAGTTCTTC

v_call: TRBV27
d_call: .
clone_size: .
j_call: TRBJ2-1
cdr3_aa: CASSFTRISSYNEQFF
cdr3_nt: TGTGCCAGCAGTTTTACCCGGATAAGCTCCTACAATGAGCAGTTCTTC